The 21 T cell receptor beta chains reported below all come from one sample, sequenced in a study of blood T cell repertoires in COVID-19. TCRdb keeps only in-frame clones here, not all; method: immunoSEQ multiplex PCR. Among approximately 160,000 clones, around 83% were seen once, and the ten largest hold 6.5% to 9%. The sequencing sample was made of peripheral blood. These receptors all come from a woman aged 45-59 years in a cohort sampled during active or convalescent COVID-19.

V gene TRBV21-1 combines with J gene TRBJ1-4; TRBD1, the D gene given by the table, was not confirmed from the DNA. TRBV21-1 is labeled a pseudogene. This CDR3 is 17 amino acids long. The CDR3 region has the DNA TGTGCCAGCAGCATCCGCTCTGACAGGACAACTAATGAAAAACTGTTTTTT. Translating it yields CASSIRSDRTTNEKLFF.

This chain joins TRBV4-1 and TRBJ1-3, with D possibly being TRBD1 (6 bases). The CDR3 extends over 14 amino acids. Germline values: CDR1 MGHRA, CDR2 YSYEKL. V lost 2 bases to trimming and J lost 8 bases, with 13 bases between them. CDR3 in amino acids: CASSQSRGIDTIYF. The DNA of the CDR3 is TGCGCCAGCAGCCAATCCAGGGGAATAGACACCATATATTTT.

A single count supports this clone. The chain joins TRBV7-3 to TRBJ2-1, with D perhaps matching TRBD1 (5 bases). The V and J ends lost 4 bases and 6 bases respectively, with 10 bases between them. The germline V gene has CDR1 SGHTA and CDR2 FQGTGA. This CDR3 spans 13 amino acids. This chain's CDR3 is CASSSFRGNEQFF. CDR3 nucleotide sequence: TGTGCCAGCAGCTCCTTTAGGGGCAATGAGCAGTTCTTC.

DNA for the CDR3: TGTGCCAGCAGACTCGGGGGAACAGATACGCAGTATTTT. Amino acids: CASRLGGTDTQYF. J is TRBJ2-3 and V is TRBV13; tentatively, D is TRBD2 (6 bases). Between the trimmed V and J ends, which lost 6 bases and 3 bases, there was a span of 10 bases. Germline-derived CDR1 and CDR2 are PRHDT and FYEKMQ (reference sequence). The CDR3 is 13 amino acids. The whole variable domain, remainder taken from reference TRBV13 and TRBJ2-3, is AAGVIQSPRHLIKEKRETATLKCYPIPRHDTVYWYQQGPGQDPQFLISFYEKMQSDKGSIPDRFSAQQFSDYHSELNMSSLELGDSALYFCASRLGGTDTQYFGPGTRLTVL.

The chain joins TRBV24-1 to TRBJ2-3; 8 bases line up with TRBD2. The germline gives CDR1 KGHDR, CDR2 SFDVKD. V shed 4 bases and J 2 bases; nucleotides not matched to a gene: 7. This CDR3 is 16 amino acids long. The CDR3 nucleotides are TGTGCCACCAGTGACCGAGCGGGGGTAATCACAGATACGCAGTATTTT. This sequence encodes CATSDRAGVITDTQYF.

The gene calls are TRBV18 and TRBJ2-2; 9 nucleotides align to TRBD2. The germline V gene has CDR1 KGHSH and CDR2 LQKENI. V gave up 3 bases and J gave up 0 bases; unmatched junction bases: 2. CDR3 length: 16 residues. The CDR3 sequence is CASSPGTSPNTGELFF. CDR3 DNA: TGTGCCAGCTCACCTGGGACTAGCCCGAACACCGGGGAGCTGTTTTTT.

The rearrangement links TRBV6-5 to TRBJ1-5; TRBD1 aligns across 7 bases. CDR1 and CDR2 from the germline V gene are MNHEY and SVGAGI. V gave up 6 bases and J gave up 6 bases; unmatched junction bases: 11. The length of the CDR3 is 15 residues. CDR3 sequence reads: CASRRTGGVGQPQHF. CDR3 coding DNA: TGTGCCAGCAGAAGGACAGGCGGGGTTGGTCAGCCCCAGCATTTT.

The chain has TRBV6-5 and TRBJ2-7; a weak D match, TRBD2 (6 bases). Trimming cost V 4 bases and J 6 bases, with 19 bases left between them. Germline V gives CDR1 MNHEY, CDR2 SVGAGI. There are 15 residues in the CDR3. CDR3 in DNA: TGTGCCAGCAGTTCCCCAGGTGCGGGGTTAGTCGAGCAGTACTTC. Residues: CASSSPGAGLVEQYF.

This CDR3 is CASGRGQSSYEQYF. CDR3 nucleotide sequence: TGTGCTAGTGGCCGGGGACAGAGCTCCTACGAGCAGTACTTC. This chain joins TRBV12-5 and TRBJ2-7; TRBD1 matches at 7 bases. This CDR3 is built from 14 residues. With V trimmed by 6 bases and J by 0 bases, 5 bases remained unmatched. The germline V gene encodes CDR1 LGHNT and CDR2 FRNRAP.

This clone was seen a handful of times. The chain joins TRBV6-2 or TRBV6-3 to TRBJ1-6; tentatively, D is TRBD1 (5 bases). Trimming cost V 0 bases and J 12 bases, with 9 bases left between them. This CDR3 has 13 residues. Germline lookup yields CDR1 MNHEY and CDR2 SVGEGT. CDR3 sequence (DNA): TGTGCCAGCAGTTACTCACAGGTCTTACCCCTCCACTTT. Encoded protein: CASSYSQVLPLHF.

This rearrangement joins TRBV11-2 to TRBJ1-1; D unclear. CDR3 length: 14 residues. Germline V lookup: CDR1 SGHAT, CDR2 FQNNGV. V was pared by 0 bases and J by 7 bases, with 12 bases between. Here the CDR3 DNA reads TGTGCCAGCAGCTTAGAAGCCAGGCCCAATGAAGCTTTCTTT. This gives the protein CASSLEARPNEAFF.

The chain couples TRBV3-1 (or the pseudogene TRBV3-2) to TRBJ2-1; 10 bases agree with TRBD1. The CDR3 spans 21 residues. V shed 3 bases, J shed 4 bases, and the junction held 21 bases outside the gene matches. Germline V gene sequence: CDR1 LGHDT, CDR2 YNNKEL (reference sequence). The CDR3 spells CASSQVYVGTGVGLIYNEQFF. Here the CDR3 DNA reads TGTGCCAGCAGCCAGGTCTATGTCGGGACAGGGGTTGGTCTGATTTACAATGAGCAGTTCTTC.

The rearrangement links TRBV11-2 to TRBJ2-1, with D possibly being TRBD2 (6 bases). CDR1 is SGHAT and CDR2 is FQNNGV in the germline V gene. This CDR3 is built from 15 residues. The germline V and J ends were trimmed by 1 base and 3 bases, with 10 bases remaining between them. As DNA, the CDR3 is TGTGCCAGCAGCTTAGGGGACTGGGTCTACAATGAGCAGTTCTTC. As protein: CASSLGDWVYNEQFF.

CDR3 loop: CASSPLPRGSGNTIYF. CDR3 in DNA: TGTGCCAGCTCACCACTCCCGCGGGGATCTGGAAACACCATATATTTT. The J gene is TRBJ1-3, the V gene TRBV18, with D unresolved. The CDR3 covers 16 residues. Trimming took off 1 base at V and 1 base at J, with 11 bases between the two ends. Germline V gene lookup returns CDR1 KGHSH and CDR2 LQKENI.

The chain employs TRBV6-5 and TRBJ2-1; 9 bases map to TRBD1. Germline V gene lookup returns CDR1 MNHEY and CDR2 SVGAGI. The trim removed 8 bases at V and 8 bases at J, leaving 13 bases unmatched. The CDR3 is 15 residues long. The CDR3 DNA follows: TGTGCCAGCGGGACATCCGGGACAGGGAGCTATGAGCAGTTCTTC. Protein sequence: CASGTSGTGSYEQFF.

This clone was seen just once. The gene calls are TRBV7-3 and TRBJ2-3; D perhaps matches TRBD2 (7 bases). The CDR3 sequence is 15 residues long. Germline V gene data show CDR1 as SGHTA and CDR2 as FQGTGA. V was pared by 1 base and J by 2 bases, with 10 bases between. The CDR3 DNA reads TGTGCCAGCAGCTTAAGAGGGGGGGCCACAGATACGCAGTATTTT. Its translation: CASSLRGGATDTQYF.

The rearrangement links TRBV12-3 or TRBV12-4 to TRBJ1-1, with a weak D call TRBD1 (5 bases). The CDR3 spans 12 residues. V was clipped by 3 bases and J by 5 bases, with 7 bases between them. The CDR3 reads CASSFKGTEAFF. CDR3 in DNA: TGTGCCAGCAGTTTTAAGGGGACTGAAGCTTTCTTT.

This clone was detected once. The chain is built from TRBV5-1 and TRBJ1-6; 8 bases match TRBD1. CDR3 length: 15 amino acids. V dropped 1 base and J dropped 5; count of bases not matched to a gene: 2. Germline V lookup: CDR1 SGHRS, CDR2 YFSETQ. The CDR3 DNA is TGCGCCAGCAGCTTGCCGGACAGGGATAATTCACCCCTCCACTTT. Amino acid sequence: CASSLPDRDNSPLHF.

V is TRBV29-1 and J is TRBJ1-3, with 7 bases aligning to TRBD1. This CDR3 contains 13 residues. Per germline, CDR1 SQVTM and CDR2 ANQGSEA. V gave up 7 bases and J gave up 2 bases; unmatched junction bases: 5. The CDR3 DNA reads TGCAGCGGACAGGGTACTCCTGGAAACACCATATATTTT. Its protein product is CSGQGTPGNTIYF.

The chain employs TRBV5-1 and TRBJ1-2; D gene uncertain. CDR1 SGHRS and CDR2 YFSETQ come from the germline V gene. V was pared by 0 bases and J by 0 bases, with 9 bases between. This CDR3 is 15 amino acids long. The CDR3 loop is CASSLAPTTNYGYTF. The CDR3 DNA is TGCGCCAGCAGCTTGGCCCCGACAACTAACTATGGCTACACCTTC.

The chain carries TRBV11-3 and TRBJ2-2, with TRBD1 identical over 11 bases. Per the germline V gene, CDR1 is SGHNT and CDR2 is YENEEA. The V gene end was trimmed by 1 base and the J gene end by 4 bases; junction bases not matched to a gene: 2. CDR3 length: 16 amino acids. The CDR3 protein is CASSLGTGGSTGELFF. The CDR3 DNA is TGTGCCAGCAGCTTAGGGACAGGGGGCAGCACCGGGGAGCTGTTTTTT.